These 9 T cell receptor beta chains were sequenced from one sample in a study of blood T cell repertoires in COVID-19. Repertoires were generated with immunoSEQ multiplex PCR, while TCRdb's copy carries only in-frame clones and drops some. Here the sample spans 150,000 to 200,000 clones, 84% being singletons. The sample comprised peripheral blood. These receptors all stem from a human donor with acute or convalescent COVID-19. The donor label of this sample is uncertain.

This clone was seen only a few times. The chain couples TRBV3-1 (or the pseudogene TRBV3-2) to TRBJ2-4; 12 bases agree with TRBD2. This CDR3 is 12 amino acids long. Germline V CDR1 and CDR2: LGHDT, YNNKEL (reference sequence). After removal of 8 bases from V and 15 bases from J, the junction contained 8 bases not matched to a gene. The CDR3 bases are TGTGCCAGCGCGACTAGCGGGGGAGCGAGGTACTTC. Its protein product is CASATSGGARYF.

V usage is TRBV27 and J usage is TRBJ1-1; D uncertain. The CDR3 length is 15 residues. Germline V gene data show CDR1 as MNHEY and CDR2 as SMNVEV (reference sequence). V lost 2 bases to trimming and J lost 1 base, with 11 bases between them. The CDR3 DNA reads as TGTGCCAGCAGTTTAAACCCGGGTGCGAACACTGAAGCTTTCTTT. This translates into CASSLNPGANTEAFF.

The chain is built from TRBV6-4 and TRBJ1-5, with D possibly being TRBD1 (6 bases). Trimming took 3 bases from V and 7 from J, leaving 13 bases between them. CDR1 is MRHNA and CDR2 is SNTAGT in the germline V gene. CDR3 length: 14 residues. The CDR3 coding sequence is TGTGCCAGCAGTGAATGGGGGGGCGGGCAGCCCCAGCATTTT. Translated: CASSEWGGGQPQHF.

The V gene is TRBV19, the J gene TRBJ1-2, with TRBD1 matching 8 bases. The ends lost 4 bases at V and 8 bases at J; junction bases unmatched: 9. The germline CDR1 and CDR2 sequences are LNHDA and SQIVND (reference sequence). CDR3 length: 14 amino acids. The CDR3 DNA sequence: TGTGCCAGTAGTACTCCGGGACAGGATTACGGCTACACCTTC. Its translation: CASSTPGQDYGYTF.

This sequence joins TRBV28 and TRBJ2-4; D is perhaps TRBD1 (6 bases). The V gene's germline CDR1 is MDHEN and CDR2 SYDVKM. CDR3 length: 16 residues. V lost 6 bases to trimming and J lost 0 bases, with 15 bases between them. In nucleotides, the CDR3 is TGTGCCAGCAGCCCAGGGGTTTGGGGAGCCAAAAACATTCAGTACTTC. Its translation: CASSPGVWGAKNIQYF.

This rearrangement joins TRBV6-1 to TRBJ1-1; perhaps TRBD1 as D (5 bases). The CDR3 has 12 amino acids. V lost 0 bases, J lost 11 bases, and 10 bases lay in between. Germline V gives CDR1 MNHNS, CDR2 SASEGT. Here the CDR3 reads CASSEARAWAFF. The CDR3 DNA is TGTGCCAGCAGTGAAGCCAGGGCATGGGCTTTCTTT.

The rearrangement joins TRBV29-1 to TRBJ1-1; D remains unclear. The CDR3 totals 11 residues. Germline CDR1 reads SQVTM; CDR2 reads ANQGSEA. Deletions cut 6 bases from V and 1 base from J, with 6 bases between. The CDR3 bases are TGCAGCGTCCGGGAGAACACTGAAGCTTTCTTT. Protein sequence: CSVRENTEAFF.

This clone was detected only a few times. The genes are TRBV5-1 and TRBJ2-7; the match to TRBD1 covers 8 bases. With V trimmed by 0 bases and J by 4 bases, 3 bases remained unmatched. The CDR3 sequence is 14 residues long. Germline-derived CDR1 and CDR2 are SGHRS and YFSETQ. CDR3 nucleotide sequence: TGCGCCAGCAGCTTGGACAACAGGGGGTACGAGCAGTACTTC. Translating gives CASSLDNRGYEQYF. Drawing the rest from reference TRBV5-1 and TRBJ2-7, the complete variable domain is KAGVTQTPRYLIKTRGQQVTLSCSPISGHRSVSWYQQTPGQGLQFLFEYFSETQRNKGNFPGRFSGRQFSNSRSEMNVSTLELGDSALYLCASSLDNRGYEQYFGPGTRLTVT.

The chain joins TRBV4-1 to TRBJ2-1; a possible D gene is TRBD2 (6 bases). The CDR3 extends over 15 amino acids. V lost 5 bases and J lost 2, with 13 bases in between. Germline CDR1 MGHRA, CDR2 YSYEKL. CDR3: CASSLTSDTYNEQFF. The CDR3 DNA reads as TGCGCCAGCAGCTTGACTAGTGATACCTACAATGAGCAGTTCTTC.